These 5 T cell receptor beta chains were all obtained from the same sample, sequenced in a study of shared clonotypes between healthy human individuals. Measured with immunoSEQ multiplex PCR; TCRdb has only the in-frame clones, and not every one. This sample carries 2 million to 2.5 million clones, 85% to 95% of them seen once, and the ten largest clones take 0.3% to 0.45%. What was sequenced was naive CD4+ T cells from PBMCs. Specified subset: CD45RA+ positively selected. The receptors were sampled from a man aged 18 to 35 in good health. Some clones in this sample may be carry-over from other donors' samples.

This rearrangement joins TRBV19 to TRBJ2-2; possible D gene TRBD2, 5 bases. V was cut by 6 bases and J by 7 bases, with 15 bases left in between. The CDR3 loop spans 14 amino acids. Germline lookup yields CDR1 LNHDA and CDR2 SQIVND (reference sequence). The CDR3 bases are TGTGCCAGTAGCCCCCGGGGAACGGGCGGGGAGCTGTTTTTT. This sequence encodes CASSPRGTGGELFF.

This clone was observed once. V is TRBV6-6 and J is TRBJ2-1; TRBD1 aligns across 7 bases. The CDR3 contains 16 residues. J was trimmed by 0 bases and V by 4 bases; bases with no gene match: 6. Germline V gene data show CDR1 as MNHNY and CDR2 as SVGAGI (reference sequence). The DNA for the CDR3 is TGTGCCAGCAGTTCGAGACAGGGAGACTCCTACAATGAGCAGTTCTTC. Its translation is CASSSRQGDSYNEQFF.

The chain carries TRBV18 and TRBJ2-3, with D hard to call. The CDR3 is 15 amino acids. Trimming left V 3 bases short and J 2 bases short, with 12 bases between. Germline assignment: CDR1 KGHSH and CDR2 LQKENI. The CDR3 DNA follows: TGTGCCAGCTCACCCATGTCAAAACCCACAGATACGCAGTATTTT. Protein product: CASSPMSKPTDTQYF.

The chain couples TRBV27 to TRBJ2-1, with a tentative D call TRBD2 (7 bases). The CDR3 length is 18 residues. Germline CDR1 and CDR2: MNHEY and SMNVEV (reference sequence). The V and J ends lost 3 bases and 7 bases respectively, with 25 bases between them. For the CDR3, the DNA is TGTGCCAGCAGTTTTTTCGTAGTGAGGTTCGGGGGGCCGAATGAGCAGTTCTTC. Its translation is CASSFFVVRFGGPNEQFF.

The chain links TRBV5-8 to TRBJ1-2; 9 bases map to TRBD1. The CDR3 consists of 14 residues. Per germline, CDR1 SGHTS and CDR2 YDEGEE. V lost 5 bases to trimming and J lost 6 bases; unmatched junction nucleotides: 8. The CDR3 DNA is TGTGCCAGCAGTTCTTGGGACAGGGTAAATGGCTACACCTTC. This encodes CASSSWDRVNGYTF.